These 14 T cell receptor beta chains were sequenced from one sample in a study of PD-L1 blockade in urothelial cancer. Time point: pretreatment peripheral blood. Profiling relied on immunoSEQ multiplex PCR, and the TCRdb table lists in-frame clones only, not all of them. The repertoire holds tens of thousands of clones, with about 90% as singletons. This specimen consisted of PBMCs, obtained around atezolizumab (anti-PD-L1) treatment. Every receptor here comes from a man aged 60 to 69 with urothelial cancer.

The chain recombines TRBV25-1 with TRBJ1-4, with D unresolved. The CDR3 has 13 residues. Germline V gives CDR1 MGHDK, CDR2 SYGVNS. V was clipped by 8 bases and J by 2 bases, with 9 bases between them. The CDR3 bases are TGTGCCAGCCGACATAGGACTAATGAAAAACTGTTTTTT. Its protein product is CASRHRTNEKLFF.

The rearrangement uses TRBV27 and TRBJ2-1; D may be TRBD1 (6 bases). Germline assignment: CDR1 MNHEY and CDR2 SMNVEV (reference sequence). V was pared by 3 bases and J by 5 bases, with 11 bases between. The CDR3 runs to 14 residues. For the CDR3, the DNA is TGTGCCAGCAGTTTTGCCAGGGGTCACAATGAGCAGTTCTTC. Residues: CASSFARGHNEQFF.

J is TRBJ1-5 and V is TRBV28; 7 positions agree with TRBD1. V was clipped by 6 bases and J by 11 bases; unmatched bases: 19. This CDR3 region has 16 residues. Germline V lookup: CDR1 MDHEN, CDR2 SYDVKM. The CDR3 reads CASSRLGQGTAFSQHF. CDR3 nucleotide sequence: TGTGCCAGCAGCCGATTGGGGCAGGGGACAGCCTTTTCCCAGCATTTT.

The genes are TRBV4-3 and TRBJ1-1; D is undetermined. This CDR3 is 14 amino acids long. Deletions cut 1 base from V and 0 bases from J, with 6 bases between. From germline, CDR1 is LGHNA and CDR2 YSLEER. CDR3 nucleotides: TGCGCCAGCAGCCAAGGACATATGAACACTGAAGCTTTCTTT. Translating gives CASSQGHMNTEAFF.

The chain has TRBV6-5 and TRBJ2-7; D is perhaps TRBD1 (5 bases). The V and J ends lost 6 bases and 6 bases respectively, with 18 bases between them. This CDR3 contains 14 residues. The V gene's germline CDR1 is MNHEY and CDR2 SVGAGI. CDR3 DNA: TGTGCCAGCAGCCCCTACCCCGAAAGGGGCGAGCAGTACTTC. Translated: CASSPYPERGEQYF.

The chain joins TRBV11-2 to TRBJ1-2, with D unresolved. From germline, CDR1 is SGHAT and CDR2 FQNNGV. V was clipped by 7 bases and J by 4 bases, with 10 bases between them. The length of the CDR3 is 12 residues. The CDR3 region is CASTQTGYGYTF. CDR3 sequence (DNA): TGTGCCAGCACCCAAACGGGCTATGGCTACACCTTC. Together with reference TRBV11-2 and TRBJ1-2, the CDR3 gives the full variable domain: EAGVAQSPRYKIIEKRQSVAFWCNPISGHATLYWYQQILGQGPKLLIQFQNNGVVDDSQLPKDRFSAERLKGVDSTLKIQPAKLEDSAVYLCASTQTGYGYTFGSGTRLTVV.

This CDR3 is CASSGLGQGAYEQYF. The CDR3 DNA reads TGTGCCAGCAGCGGTTTGGGACAGGGAGCCTACGAGCAGTACTTC. J is TRBJ2-7 and V is TRBV5-6; 9 nucleotides line up with TRBD1. V shed 4 bases, J shed 2 bases, and the junction held 7 bases outside the gene matches. The germline V gene encodes CDR1 SGHDT and CDR2 YYEEEE. The CDR3 length is 15 residues.

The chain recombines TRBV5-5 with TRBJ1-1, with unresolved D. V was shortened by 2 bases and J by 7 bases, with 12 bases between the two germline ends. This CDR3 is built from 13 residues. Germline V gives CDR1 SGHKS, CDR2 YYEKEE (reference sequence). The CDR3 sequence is CASSFGLEGEAFF. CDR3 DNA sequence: TGTGCCAGCAGCTTTGGGTTGGAGGGTGAAGCTTTCTTT.

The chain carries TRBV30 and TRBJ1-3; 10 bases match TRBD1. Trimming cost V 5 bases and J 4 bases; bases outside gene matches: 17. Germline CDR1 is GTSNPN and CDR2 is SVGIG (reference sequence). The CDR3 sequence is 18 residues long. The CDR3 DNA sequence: TGTGCCTGGCGTACCCGTCTGACAGGGGGCTTATTCGGAAACACCATATATTTT. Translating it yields CAWRTRLTGGLFGNTIYF.

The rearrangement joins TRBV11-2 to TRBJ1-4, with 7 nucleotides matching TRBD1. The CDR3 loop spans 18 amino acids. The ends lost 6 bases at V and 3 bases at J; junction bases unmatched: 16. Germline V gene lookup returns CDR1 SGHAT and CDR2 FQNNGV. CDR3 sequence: CASSRNFITGTANEKLFF. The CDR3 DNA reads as TGTGCCAGCAGTCGTAATTTCATAACCGGGACAGCTAATGAAAAACTGTTTTTT.

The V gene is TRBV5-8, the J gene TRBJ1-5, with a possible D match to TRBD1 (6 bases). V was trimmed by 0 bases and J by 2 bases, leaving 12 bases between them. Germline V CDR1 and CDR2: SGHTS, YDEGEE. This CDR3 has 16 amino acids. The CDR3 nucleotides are TGTGCCAGCAGCTTGGACAGGGTGGCGGGCAATCAGCCCCAGCATTTT. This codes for CASSLDRVAGNQPQHF.

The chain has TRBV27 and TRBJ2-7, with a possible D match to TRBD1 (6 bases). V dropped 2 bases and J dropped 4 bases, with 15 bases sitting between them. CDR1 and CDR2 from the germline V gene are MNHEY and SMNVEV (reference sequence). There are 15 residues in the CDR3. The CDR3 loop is CASSLRQGQLYEQYF. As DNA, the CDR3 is TGTGCCAGCAGTTTACGTCAAGGACAGTTGTACGAGCAGTACTTC.

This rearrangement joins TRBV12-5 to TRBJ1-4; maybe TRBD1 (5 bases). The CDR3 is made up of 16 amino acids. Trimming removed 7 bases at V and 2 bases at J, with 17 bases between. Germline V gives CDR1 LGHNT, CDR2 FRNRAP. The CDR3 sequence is CASAPGGGPTNEKLFF. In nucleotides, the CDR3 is TGTGCTAGTGCCCCGGGGGGAGGGCCCACTAATGAAAAACTGTTTTTT.

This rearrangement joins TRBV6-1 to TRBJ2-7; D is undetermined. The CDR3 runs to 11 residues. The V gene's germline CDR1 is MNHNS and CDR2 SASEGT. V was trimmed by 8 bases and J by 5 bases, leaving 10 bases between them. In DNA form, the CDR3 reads TGTGCCAGCGTTGACACCCACGAGCAGTACTTC. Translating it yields CASVDTHEQYF.